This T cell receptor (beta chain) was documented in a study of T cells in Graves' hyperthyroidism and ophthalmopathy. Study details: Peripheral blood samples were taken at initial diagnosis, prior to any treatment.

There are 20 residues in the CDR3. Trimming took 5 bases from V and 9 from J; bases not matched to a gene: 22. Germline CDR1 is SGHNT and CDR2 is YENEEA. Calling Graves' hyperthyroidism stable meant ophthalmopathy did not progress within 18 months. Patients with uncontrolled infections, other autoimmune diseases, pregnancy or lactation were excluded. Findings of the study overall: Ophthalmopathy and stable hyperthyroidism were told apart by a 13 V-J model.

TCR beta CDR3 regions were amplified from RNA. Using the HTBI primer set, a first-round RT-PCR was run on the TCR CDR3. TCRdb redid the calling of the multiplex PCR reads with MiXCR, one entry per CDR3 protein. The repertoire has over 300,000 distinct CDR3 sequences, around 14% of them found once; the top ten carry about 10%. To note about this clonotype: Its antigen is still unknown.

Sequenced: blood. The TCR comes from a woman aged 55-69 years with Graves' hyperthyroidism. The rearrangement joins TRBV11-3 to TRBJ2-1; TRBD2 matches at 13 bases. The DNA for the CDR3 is TGTGCCAGCAGCGCCCACGGGCGGGGACTAGCGGGGACCTACTGGGGTGAGCAGTTCTTC. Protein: CASSAHGRGLAGTYWGEQFF.